This T cell receptor beta chain derives from a study of metastatic and nonmetastatic thyroid tumors. Notes on the study in general: For both blood and tumor, malignant thyroid tumors reportedly showed significantly higher TCR beta diversity than benign nodules did.

Thyroid surgery was preceded by no treatment in any patient. In the authors' methods: What underpinned the distant-metastasis classifier for papillary thyroid cancer was the set of CDR3 differences across clinicopathological groups. TCRdb re-clonotyped the PCR reads through MiXCR. The V and J calls, along with clone size, are taken from TCRdb and not from the paper's own processing. Of roughly 81,000 clones listed, over 8.5% were seen once; the top ten hold around 8.5%. With respect to this clone: Its antigen is not identified.

The CDR3 extends over 13 amino acids. The V gene lost 8 bases and the J gene lost 7 bases, with 18 bases spanning the gap. Sequenced material: blood. The V gene is TRBV5-3, the J gene TRBJ1-2; tentatively, D is TRBD1 (5 bases). TRBV5-3 is flagged as an ORF with uncertain function. The receptor was isolated from a female donor with papillary thyroid cancer or a benign thyroid nodule (not recorded which). Some clones in this sample may be carry-over from other donors' samples. The CDR3 nucleotides are TGTGCCAGCAGCCCCCAAGGGGAAGTTGGCTACACCTTC. Its translation is CASSPQGEVGYTF.